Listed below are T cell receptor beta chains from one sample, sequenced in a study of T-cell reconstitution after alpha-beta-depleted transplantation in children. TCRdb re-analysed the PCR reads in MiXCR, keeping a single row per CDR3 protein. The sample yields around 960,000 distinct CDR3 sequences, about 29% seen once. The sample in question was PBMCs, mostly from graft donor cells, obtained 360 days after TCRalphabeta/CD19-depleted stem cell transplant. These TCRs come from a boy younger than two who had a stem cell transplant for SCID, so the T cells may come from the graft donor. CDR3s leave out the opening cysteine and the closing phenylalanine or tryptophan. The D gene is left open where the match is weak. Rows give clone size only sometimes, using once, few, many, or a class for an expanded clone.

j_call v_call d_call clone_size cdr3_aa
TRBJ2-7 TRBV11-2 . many ASSRTEVLYEQY
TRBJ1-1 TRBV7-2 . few ASSRGGPPVIAEAF
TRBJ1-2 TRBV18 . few ASSPRDGHGYT
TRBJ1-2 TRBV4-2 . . ASSQDSGNYGYT
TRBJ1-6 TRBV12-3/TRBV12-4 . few ASSPGQSRFSPLH
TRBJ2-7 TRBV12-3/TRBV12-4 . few ASTPTGMGLYEQY
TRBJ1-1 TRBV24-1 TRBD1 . ATSEPGGTEAF
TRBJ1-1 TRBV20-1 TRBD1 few SARPWTGGTEAF
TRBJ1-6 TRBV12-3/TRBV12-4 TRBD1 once ASSTGQVGDSPLH
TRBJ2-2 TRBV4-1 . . ASSQAGKANTGELF
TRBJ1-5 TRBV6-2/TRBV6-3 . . ASRLGAQPQH
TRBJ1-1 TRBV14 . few ASSQEFSGSEAF
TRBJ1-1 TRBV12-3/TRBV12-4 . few ASSPIGGAFAF
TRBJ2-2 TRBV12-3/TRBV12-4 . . ASSSGGIAGELF
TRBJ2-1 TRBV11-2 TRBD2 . ASSFAAGGPLLEQF
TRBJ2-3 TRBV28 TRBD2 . ASSGGWNTDTQY
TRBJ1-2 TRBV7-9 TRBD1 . ASSLRQGPGGYT
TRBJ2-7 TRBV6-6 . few ASRGFGGEQY
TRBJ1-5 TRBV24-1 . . ATSDRLSSQPQH
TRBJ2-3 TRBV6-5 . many ASSYDVDTQY
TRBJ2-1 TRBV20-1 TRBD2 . SARDDGGSSYNEQF
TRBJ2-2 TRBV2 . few ATERDPRSTGELF
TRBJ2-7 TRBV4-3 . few ASSQDTRGGYEQY
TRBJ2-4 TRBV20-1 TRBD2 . SALSGGTAKNIQY
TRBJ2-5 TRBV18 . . ASSPFRGATDETQY
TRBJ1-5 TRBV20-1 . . SALGGNQPQH
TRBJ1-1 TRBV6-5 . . ASGYTQGRAF
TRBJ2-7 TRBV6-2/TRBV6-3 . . ASSLRQGGANKYEQY
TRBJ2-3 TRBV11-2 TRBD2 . ASRHSLGLAGLPTDTQY
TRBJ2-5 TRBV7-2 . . ASSLIRIIGYQETQY
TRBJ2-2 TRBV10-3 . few AISRGTGELF
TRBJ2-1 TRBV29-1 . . SGTDYNEQF
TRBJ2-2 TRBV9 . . ASSVRGGYTGELF
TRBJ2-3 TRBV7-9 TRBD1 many ASSPLPGQGTTDTQY
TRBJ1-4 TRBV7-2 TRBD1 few ASSIAPTGGGEKLF
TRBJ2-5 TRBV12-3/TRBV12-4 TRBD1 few ASSFSGQGGETQY
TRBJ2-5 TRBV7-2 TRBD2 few ASSPQVAGSQETQY
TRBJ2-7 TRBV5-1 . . ASSPLGTSTYEQY
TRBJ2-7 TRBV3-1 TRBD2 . ASSQGLAGLYEQY